The entry below gives a single TCR beta chain sequence along with its context. Which antigen it targets is not known. This may be a read error, as it is one base from a much larger clone. This sample includes further DNA sequences coding for the same CDR3. The collaborating institutions used their own protocols to collect whole blood in K2EDTA tubes. For TCRbeta analysis, collaborators shipped samples as frozen whole blood, isolated PBMCs, or DNA extracted from either of those sample types. TCRbeta CDR3 regions were amplified from genomic DNA by means of the immunoSEQ Assay, a bias-controlled multiplex PCR. In the original analysis: Within the assay, amplification of reference gene primers was used to estimate how many nucleated cells each sample contained. To quantify the absolute abundance of each unique TCRbeta CDR3 rearrangement, sequence reads were collapsed and filtered. Productive Simpson clonality was computed per sample as the square root of Simpson's diversity index over productive rearrangements. This is the immuneACCESS table as TCRdb keeps it, with only in-frame sequences that have V and J called. A part of the clones is gone; compared with another copy, unresolved V genes explain less than half, and the rest is unexplained. The DNA gave D and trimming, while V, J and clone size come from that table. The sample has tens of thousands of clones on record, about 90% of them singletons. The ten largest make up about 15% of the sample.

This sample is part of a study of blood T cell repertoires in COVID-19 (dated by TCRdb to the early 2020s). Concerning the study at large: Samples from collaborators originated in the United States, Italy and Spain and spanned both the acute and convalescent phases of COVID-19. The prospective study material was composed of cDNA or gDNA derived from T cells, B-cell-depleted T cells, or PBMCs. Subjects who had been exposed to COVID-19, were actively infected with it, or had recovered from it provided the deeply sampled blood TCRbeta repertoires that made up the dataset. The repertoires were released in a freely available public database intended as a resource for research on the immune response to SARS-CoV-2. Samples were obtained from the ongoing ImmuneRACE study (first 160 participants) and from 1,200 or so subjects provided by 6 global collaborators. A de-identified subject ID, COVID-19 status, age in years and sex were almost always included in the sample metadata. Where HLA class I and class II types were available, the types were taken from metadata supplied by the sample provider, not from assay-based typing. The study at large found these results: The quantity of clinical and demographic metadata differed by source and by participant and was supplied without curation.

Sequenced input: peripheral blood. The source is a male donor with acute or convalescent COVID-19.

CDR3 loop: CASSITGANSPLHF. The DNA sequence reads TGTGCCAGTAGTATAACAGGGGCGAATTCACCCCTCCACTTT. This chain joins TRBV19 to TRBJ1-6; 7 bases in the junction line up with TRBD1. Spanning cysteine to phenylalanine, the CDR3 consists of 14 amino acids. Solely the CDR3 DNA is kept, with 42 bases framed from the first base. Trimming removed 2 bases from V and 7 bases from J; the gene matches leave 2 bases unexplained. The germline V gene (reference sequence) supplies CDR1 LNHDA and CDR2 SQIVND.